The 10 T cell receptor beta chains in this list originate from one sample, sequenced in a study of CD4 T cells in relation to SARS-CoV-2 and coronaviruses. Profiling relied on immunoSEQ multiplex PCR, and the TCRdb table lists in-frame clones only, not all of them. Of around 69,000 clones in the sample, approximately 94% are singletons; the top ten hold roughly 0.14%. Before the COVID-19 pandemic, during about 2010-2018, CD4+ T cells were taken from unexposed donors. The sequencing sample was made of naive CD4+ T cells from PBMCs. Indicated subset: naive CD4+ T cells isolated by negative enrichment. Source of these receptors: a human donor in good health.

This rearrangement joins TRBV30 to TRBJ1-1; D gene uncertain. Between the trimmed V and J ends, which lost 2 bases and 1 base, there was a span of 5 bases. The CDR3 is 12 amino acids. The V gene's germline CDR1 is GTSNPN and CDR2 SVGIG (reference sequence). The CDR3 spells CAWSRENTEAFF. For the CDR3, the DNA is TGTGCCTGGAGTCGGGAGAACACTGAAGCTTTCTTT.

The rearrangement uses TRBV6-2 or TRBV6-3 and TRBJ2-3, with TRBD2 matching over 9 bases. V lost 2 bases and J lost 1; bases outside the gene matches: 10. Germline V CDR1 and CDR2: MNHEY, SVGEGT. The CDR3 covers 18 residues. CDR3 sequence: CASSYRAGGPVGTDTQYF. DNA for the CDR3: TGTGCCAGCAGTTACCGGGCGGGAGGGCCGGTTGGCACAGATACGCAGTATTTT.

The gene calls are TRBV1 and TRBJ2-7; the DNA was not compared with TRBD2, the D call given in the table. TRBV1 is labeled a pseudogene. This CDR3 has 17 amino acids. CDR3 residues: CTSSQVVTSGRLNEQYF. For the CDR3, the DNA is TGCACCAGCAGCCAAGTTGTGACTAGCGGGAGGCTCAACGAGCAGTACTTC.

The chain links TRBV7-9 to TRBJ2-3, with 12 bases identical to TRBD2. This CDR3 has 17 amino acids. V lost 5 bases to trimming and J lost 1 base; unmatched junction nucleotides: 7. Germline CDR1 is SEHNR and CDR2 is FQNEAQ (reference sequence). CDR3 nucleotides: TGTGCCAGCAGCCTTCGACTAGCGGGAGACGGCACAGATACGCAGTATTTT. Its protein is CASSLRLAGDGTDTQYF.

The chain links TRBV5-1 to TRBJ2-6; tentatively, D is TRBD2 (5 bases). This CDR3 is 17 amino acids long. V lost 1 base, J lost 0 bases, and 11 bases lay in between. Germline CDR1 is SGHRS and CDR2 is YFSETQ. The CDR3 coding sequence is TGCGCCAGCAGCTTGACTAGAGCAGACTCTGGGGCCAACGTCCTGACTTTC. This translates into CASSLTRADSGANVLTF.

This clone is a singleton in its sample. This chain uses TRBV27 with TRBJ1-2; D not resolved. The germline V gene encodes CDR1 MNHEY and CDR2 SMNVEV (reference sequence). Trimming pared 2 bases from V and 3 bases from J, leaving 10 bases between. This CDR3 contains 14 residues. In nucleotides, the CDR3 is TGTGCCAGCAGTTTAAAGCCTTGGGACTATGGCTACACCTTC. This translates into CASSLKPWDYGYTF.

The rearrangement links TRBV5-1 to TRBJ2-5, with D maybe TRBD2 (6 bases). CDR1 SGHRS and CDR2 YFSETQ come from the germline V gene. Trimming removed 4 bases from V and 2 bases from J, with 15 bases in between. This CDR3 region has 15 residues. The CDR3 loop reads CASSGTGLIQETQYF. CDR3 bases: TGCGCCAGCAGCGGGACGGGACTCATTCAAGAGACCCAGTACTTC.

The chain joins TRBV28 to TRBJ2-1; no clear D. Germline CDR1 and CDR2: MDHEN and SYDVKM. The CDR3 sequence is 15 residues long. V lost 5 bases and J 7 bases, leaving 18 bases between the germline ends. CDR3 in DNA: TGTGCCAGCAGTAACGGCGGAACCCTGGTGAATGAGCAGTTCTTC. It encodes CASSNGGTLVNEQFF.

This chain uses TRBV19 with TRBJ2-2; no clear D gene. CDR1 LNHDA and CDR2 SQIVND come from the germline V gene (reference sequence). This CDR3 has 14 residues. The ends were cut back, 7 bases at V and 1 base at J, with 10 bases in the middle. The CDR3 DNA follows: TGTGCCAGTAATCTTGGCAGGAACACCGGGGAGCTGTTTTTT. It is translated as CASNLGRNTGELFF.

The V call is TRBV20-1, the J call TRBJ1-5; D is ambiguous. V lost 6 bases to trimming and J lost 6 bases, with 6 bases between them. The length of the CDR3 is 10 residues. CDR1 and CDR2 from the germline V gene are DFQATT and SNEGSKA (reference sequence). The DNA of the CDR3 is TGCAGTGCAGGTCGTCAGCCCCAGCATTTT. The encoded protein is CSAGRQPQHF.